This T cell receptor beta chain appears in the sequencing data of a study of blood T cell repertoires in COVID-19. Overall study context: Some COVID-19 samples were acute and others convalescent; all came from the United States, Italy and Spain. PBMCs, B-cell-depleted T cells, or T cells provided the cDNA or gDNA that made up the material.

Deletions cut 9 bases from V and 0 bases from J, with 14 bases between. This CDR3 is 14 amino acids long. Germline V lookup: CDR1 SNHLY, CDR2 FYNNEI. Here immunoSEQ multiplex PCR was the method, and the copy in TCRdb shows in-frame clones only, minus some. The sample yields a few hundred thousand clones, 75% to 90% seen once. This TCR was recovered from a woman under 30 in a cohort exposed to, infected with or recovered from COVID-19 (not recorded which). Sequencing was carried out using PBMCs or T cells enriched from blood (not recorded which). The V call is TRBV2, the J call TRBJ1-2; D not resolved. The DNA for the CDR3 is TGTGCCAGGAGGGAGAAAATAGCTAACTATGGCTACACCTTC. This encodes CARREKIANYGYTF.